Below, 10 T cell receptor beta chains from the same sample are listed, as sequenced in a study of shared clonotypes between healthy human individuals. Assay: immunoSEQ multiplex PCR; the TCRdb copy retains only in-frame clones and omits some. The data show tens of thousands of clones, with 60% to 65% seen just once and roughly 49% held by the top ten. The sequenced sample was memory CD8+ T cells sorted from blood. This sample's subset: CD45RO+ cells pooled with CCR7-negative TemRA cells. The receptors come from a man aged 25-45 years in good health.

The gene calls are TRBV7-9 and TRBJ1-1; D might be TRBD1 (5 bases). The CDR3 sequence is 17 residues long. Trimming left V 2 bases short and J 1 base short, with 17 bases between. CDR1 is SEHNR, CDR2 FQNEAQ, per germline (reference sequence). CDR3 nucleotide sequence: TGTGCCAGCAGCTTACGGCCTAATGAGGGGTCGAACACTGAAGCTTTCTTT. It codes for CASSLRPNEGSNTEAFF.

The genes are TRBV25-1 and TRBJ2-1; TRBD2 agrees at 7 bases. V gave up 4 bases and J gave up 3 bases; unmatched junction bases: 6. This CDR3 spans 15 amino acids. Germline V gene lookup returns CDR1 MGHDK and CDR2 SYGVNS. This chain's CDR3 is CASSGGSSGYNEQFF. The CDR3 DNA reads as TGTGCCAGCAGTGGCGGGAGTTCGGGCTACAATGAGCAGTTCTTC.

The V call is TRBV7-9, the J call TRBJ1-2; D is undetermined. V was trimmed by 4 bases and J by 4 bases, leaving 13 bases between them. The CDR3 runs 14 residues. CDR1 and CDR2 (germline): SEHNR, FQNEAQ (reference sequence). CDR3 loop: CASSSLLGLYGYTF. The CDR3, as DNA: TGTGCCAGCAGCTCCCTCCTCGGCCTCTATGGCTACACCTTC. The full variable domain, completed using reference TRBV7-9 and TRBJ1-2, is DTGVSQNPRHKITKRGQNVTFRCDPISEHNRLYWYRQTLGQGPEFLTYFQNEAQLEKSRLLSDRFSAERPKGSFSTLEIQRTEQGDSAMYLCASSSLLGLYGYTFGSGTRLTVV.

The chain carries TRBV5-4 and TRBJ2-7; 8 nucleotides match TRBD2. Germline CDR1 and CDR2: SGHNT and YYREEE (reference sequence). The CDR3 loop spans 15 amino acids. The junction had 6 bases not matched to a gene; V was cut back by 4 bases and J by 0 bases. Written as DNA, the CDR3 is TGTGCCAGCAGCGGAATAGCGGGGAGCTCCTACGAGCAGTACTTC. Translated, it gives CASSGIAGSSYEQYF.

V usage is TRBV29-1 and J usage is TRBJ2-1, with D unresolved. V lost 4 bases and J lost 5, with 12 bases in between. The CDR3 runs to 13 residues. Germline V gene sequence: CDR1 SQVTM, CDR2 ANQGSEA. CDR3 in amino acids: CSVVRTEHNEQFF. DNA for the CDR3: TGCAGCGTTGTGAGGACGGAACACAATGAGCAGTTCTTC.

V usage is TRBV2 and J usage is TRBJ1-2; 11 bases line up with TRBD1. Trimming at V came to 8 bases and at J to 5 bases, leaving 10 bases not matched to a gene. The CDR3 loop spans 15 amino acids. Per germline, CDR1 SNHLY and CDR2 FYNNEI. The CDR3 loop reads CASAEPGQGVYGYTF. The CDR3 bases are TGTGCCAGCGCCGAACCGGGACAGGGGGTGTATGGCTACACCTTC.

V usage is TRBV10-1 and J usage is TRBJ1-4; tentative D call: TRBD1 (5 bases). Trimming took 9 bases from V and 6 from J, leaving 14 bases between them. Germline loops: CDR1 WNHNN, CDR2 SYGVQD (reference sequence). There are 13 residues in the CDR3. The CDR3 sequence is CARGTGADEKLFF. CDR3 sequence (DNA): TGCGCCAGGGGGACGGGCGCGGATGAAAAACTGTTTTTT.

The V call is TRBV4-3, the J call TRBJ2-7; D is perhaps TRBD1 (5 bases). Germline V gene lookup returns CDR1 LGHNA and CDR2 YSLEER. The CDR3 length is 13 residues. V was clipped by 0 bases and J by 3 bases, with 6 bases between them. CDR3 sequence: CASSQERGYEQYF. CDR3 DNA sequence: TGCGCCAGCAGCCAAGAAAGGGGCTACGAGCAGTACTTC.

The V gene is TRBV6-1, the J gene TRBJ2-5; the match to TRBD1 covers 7 bases. The junction had 12 bases not matched to a gene; V was cut back by 1 base and J by 7 bases. Per germline, CDR1 MNHNS and CDR2 SASEGT. There are 16 residues in the CDR3. Here the CDR3 reads CASSEGPGQPSWTQYF. DNA for the CDR3: TGTGCCAGCAGTGAAGGACCGGGACAGCCAAGTTGGACCCAGTACTTC.

This clone was seen just once. This chain uses TRBV6-6 with TRBJ2-3; D could derive from TRBD1 or TRBD2 (5 bases each). Germline V gene data show CDR1 as MNHNY and CDR2 as SVGAGI (reference sequence). The CDR3 totals 16 residues. V lost 11 bases, J lost 2 bases, and 23 bases lay in between. The CDR3 sequence: CAGSPGPWGSTDTQYF. The CDR3 DNA sequence: TGTGCCGGATCCCCGGGGCCCTGGGGTTCCACAGATACGCAGTATTTT.